This T cell receptor beta chain was observed in a study of blood T cells in healthy people across ages. At the level of the study: Template switching caught about one barcoded beta molecule for each two T cells.

Germline CDR1 MGHDK, CDR2 SYGVNS. The V gene lost 4 bases and the J gene lost 3 bases, with 6 bases spanning the gap. The CDR3 is 12 amino acids. For the second PCR, which ran for roughly 7 to 11 cycles, a sample-barcoded 5' primer and a J-beta primer mix were used. Tags on each cDNA molecule came from a template-switch adaptor with 12 random nucleotides. In TCRdb, the 5' RACE reads were re-called with MiXCR into one record per CDR3 protein. The profile shows fewer than 600,000 distinct CDR3 sequences, about 25% of them singletons. The same sample was also used in a study of T cells of mothers and their children.

The rearrangement uses TRBV25-1 and TRBJ1-1, with D unresolved. The sequencing input was blood. The origin of this receptor is a boy under 10 years old in good health. DNA of the CDR3: TGTGCCAGCAGTGTCTGGGACACTGAAGCTTTCTTT. Protein: CASSVWDTEAFF. Combining the CDR3 with reference TRBV25-1 and TRBJ1-1 gives the whole variable domain EADIYQTPRYLVIGTGKKITLECSQTMGHDKMYWYQQDPGMELHLIHYSYGVNSTEKGDLSSESTVSRIRTEHFPLTLESARPSHTSQYLCASSVWDTEAFFGQGTRLTVV.